This TCR beta chain was sequenced for a study of blood T cell repertoires in COVID-19. Looking at the study overall: The United States, Italy and Spain were the sources of the acute and convalescent COVID-19 samples. PBMCs, B-cell-depleted T cells, or T cells provided the cDNA or gDNA that made up the material.

V was clipped by 5 bases and J by 6 bases, with 27 bases between them. This CDR3 has 18 residues. Germline lookup yields CDR1 LGHDT and CDR2 YNNKEL (reference sequence). Per the original methods: Estimates of nucleated cell counts were drawn from the amplification of reference gene primers. The repertoire was sequenced with immunoSEQ multiplex PCR; TCRdb's copy has only in-frame clones and lacks some. That table is the source of V, J and clone size, and D and trimming were worked out from the DNA. The sample includes fewer than 40,000 clones, 75% to 90% of them seen just once. This chain links TRBV3-1 (or the pseudogene TRBV3-2) with TRBJ2-3, with unresolved D. The sequence was collected from a woman over 75 with active or convalescent COVID-19. The sequenced sample was peripheral blood. CDR3 sequence: CASSAPGMTIRSGDTQYF. CDR3 DNA: TGTGCCAGCAGCGCCCCCGGAATGACAATACGAAGTGGGGATACGCAGTATTTT.